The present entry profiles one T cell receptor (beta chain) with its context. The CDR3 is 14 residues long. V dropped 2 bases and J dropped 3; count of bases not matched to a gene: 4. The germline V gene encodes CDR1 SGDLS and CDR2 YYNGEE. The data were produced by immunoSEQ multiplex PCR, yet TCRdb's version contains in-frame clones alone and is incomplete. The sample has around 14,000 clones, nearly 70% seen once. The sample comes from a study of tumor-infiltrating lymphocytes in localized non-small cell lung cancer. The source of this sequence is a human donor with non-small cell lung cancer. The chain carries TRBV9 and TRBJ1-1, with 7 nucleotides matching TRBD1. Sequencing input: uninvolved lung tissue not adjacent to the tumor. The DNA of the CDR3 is TGTGCCAGCAGCGTTAATACAGGGGACACTGAAGCTTTCTTT. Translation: CASSVNTGDTEAFF. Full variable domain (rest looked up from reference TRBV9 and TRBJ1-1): DSGVTQTPKHLITATGQRVTLRCSPRSGDLSVYWYQQSLDQGLQFLIQYYNGEERAKGNILERFSAQQFPDLHSELNLSSLELGDSALYFCASSVNTGDTEAFFGQGTRLTVV.